Each of the 19 T cell receptor beta chains below was sequenced from the same sample in a study of molecular identifiers for immune sequencing clone quantification. TCRdb reprocessed the PCR reads with MiXCR, giving one entry per CDR3 protein. The sample records 550,000 to 750,000 distinct CDR3 sequences, less than 20% being singletons. Input material: naive CD8+ T cells from blood, with Jurkat cell RNA spiked in. Noted subset: FACS-sorted CD8+CD4-CCR7+CD45RA+ naive T cells. The receptors were gathered from a human donor in good health. Some libraries in this study had Jurkat cell RNA spiked in.

The sample holds many counts of this clonotype. The rearrangement joins TRBV5-1 to TRBJ2-3; 7 nucleotides agree with TRBD2. Trimming took 7 bases from V and 0 from J; bases not matched to a gene: 5. Looked up from germline, CDR1 is SGHRS and CDR2 is YFSETQ. The CDR3 spans 14 residues. CDR3 sequence (DNA): TGCGCCAGCGGGGGGGACTTCAGCACAGATACGCAGTATTTT. This encodes CASGGDFSTDTQYF.

The V call is TRBV6-5, the J call TRBJ1-2, with D maybe TRBD1 (6 bases). CDR3 length: 13 residues. Germline assignment: CDR1 MNHEY and CDR2 SVGAGI. V was shortened by 6 bases and J by 5 bases, with 13 bases between the two germline ends. The CDR3 sequence is CASSGGRWYGYTF. DNA for the CDR3: TGTGCCAGCAGCGGGGGGCGATGGTATGGCTACACCTTC.

The sample holds a few counts of this clonotype. The chain recombines TRBV6-2 or TRBV6-3 with TRBJ1-5, with 9 bases identical to TRBD1. V lost 6 bases, J lost 6 bases, and 6 bases stayed unmatched. The CDR3 covers 14 residues. Germline CDR1 reads MNHEY; CDR2 reads SVGEGT. The CDR3 nucleotides read TGTGCCAGCAGATATACAGGGGGCAGTCAGCCCCAGCATTTT. Translating gives CASRYTGGSQPQHF.

The sample holds many counts of this clonotype. This rearrangement joins TRBV13 to TRBJ2-3; D uncertain. The germline V and J ends were trimmed by 3 bases and 6 bases, with 13 bases remaining between them. Germline V CDR1 and CDR2: PRHDT, FYEKMQ (reference sequence). CDR3 length: 14 amino acids. As DNA, the CDR3 is TGTGCCAGCAGCTTTTGGCGGTCAAGGGATACGCAGTATTTT. It translates to CASSFWRSRDTQYF.

This chain uses TRBV6-5 with TRBJ2-7; maybe TRBD1 (7 bases). The CDR3 covers 14 residues. Germline V gene lookup returns CDR1 MNHEY and CDR2 SVGAGI. Trimming removed 3 bases at V and 6 bases at J, with 15 bases between. The CDR3 region is CASSYIGRGVEQYF. As DNA, the CDR3 is TGTGCCAGCAGTTATATCGGCAGGGGGGTCGAGCAGTACTTC.

The gene calls are TRBV5-3 and TRBJ2-3; tentatively, D is TRBD1 (5 bases). TRBV5-3 is given ORF status, its function remaining uncertain. The CDR3 is made up of 17 amino acids. Trimming stripped 8 bases from V and 3 bases from J, with 25 bases between. CDR3 in DNA: TGTGCCAGCAGCCTCTGGCGGTGGGGCGTAGGGACAGATACGCAGTATTTT. It codes for CASSLWRWGVGTDTQYF.

This clonotype has a count of ten or more. This rearrangement joins TRBV5-1 to TRBJ2-6, with no clear D. CDR1 and CDR2 from the germline V gene are SGHRS and YFSETQ. The CDR3 extends over 19 amino acids. V was cut by 3 bases and J by 0 bases, with 19 bases left in between. DNA for the CDR3: TGCGCCAGCAGCTCCGCAAGCTGGACCGAGAGCTCTGGGGCCAACGTCCTGACTTTC. Translation: CASSSASWTESSGANVLTF.

This chain uses TRBV5-8 with TRBJ2-7; D is unclear. CDR1 SGHTS and CDR2 YDEGEE come from the germline V gene. V was pared by 4 bases and J by 1 base, with 15 bases between. The CDR3 has 15 residues. CDR3 protein: CASSLPGRRSYEQYF. The CDR3 DNA reads TGTGCCAGCAGCCTCCCGGGCAGGAGATCCTACGAGCAGTACTTC.

This clonotype was seen more than once but under ten times. The chain has TRBV9 and TRBJ2-1; 10 bases align to TRBD1. The germline gives CDR1 SGDLS, CDR2 YYNGEE. The CDR3 sequence is 16 residues long. J gave up 2 bases and V 4 bases, and 6 bases lay outside the gene matches. The CDR3: CASSPTGTGAYNEQFF. In DNA form, the CDR3 reads TGTGCCAGCAGCCCCACCGGGACAGGGGCCTACAATGAGCAGTTCTTC.

Regarding this clonotype: A much larger clonotype is one base distant, so this may be a read error. V gene TRBV12-5 combines with J gene TRBJ2-2; the D gene is possibly TRBD2 (5 bases). Germline V lookup: CDR1 LGHNT, CDR2 FRNRAP. This CDR3 is 13 amino acids long. DNA of the CDR3: TGTGCTAGTGGTCTCTCCAACACCGGGGAGCTGTCTTTT. Protein product: CASGLSNTGELSF.

This clonotype was seen many times. The CDR3 DNA follows: TGTGCCAGCAGTCACCTGGGGGGGGCTCGGGCGGAAGAGACCCAGTACTTC. This encodes CASSHLGGARAEETQYF. The genes are TRBV6-5 and TRBJ2-5; weak D call: TRBD2 (7 bases). V was cut by 5 bases and J by 3 bases, with 22 bases left in between. The V gene's germline CDR1 is MNHEY and CDR2 SVGAGI. The CDR3 runs 17 residues.

This clonotype has a count of ten or more. This rearrangement joins TRBV7-9 to TRBJ2-3, with 12 bases identical to TRBD2. The CDR3 length is 17 residues. The ends lost 2 bases at V and 1 base at J; junction bases unmatched: 4. CDR1 is SEHNR and CDR2 is FQNEAQ in the germline V gene (reference sequence). The CDR3 nucleotides read TGTGCCAGCAGCTTATCCGGACTAGCGGGGCGCACAGATACGCAGTATTTT. Its translation is CASSLSGLAGRTDTQYF.

The chain couples TRBV7-8 to TRBJ2-7, with 8 bases lining up with TRBD1. Trimming removed 2 bases from V and 1 base from J; junction bases left unmatched: 4. The CDR3 totals 15 residues. The germline CDR1 and CDR2 sequences are SGHVS and FQNEAQ. CDR3 DNA sequence: TGTGCCAGCAGCTTATTTGGACAGGGATCCTACGAGCAGTACTTC. Amino acids: CASSLFGQGSYEQYF.

The chain couples TRBV7-9 to TRBJ2-7; D is tentatively TRBD1 or TRBD2 (6 bases each). This CDR3 has 13 residues. The germline V and J ends were trimmed by 11 bases and 6 bases, with 20 bases remaining between them. Germline CDR1 SEHNR, CDR2 FQNEAQ (reference sequence). The CDR3 sequence: CAGTEKGGSEQYF. CDR3 DNA: TGTGCCGGCACGGAAAAGGGGGGTTCCGAGCAGTACTTC.

At least ten counts were recorded for this clonotype. CDR3 sequence reads: CASSQVPGLAGVDEQFF. The CDR3 region has the DNA TGTGCCAGCTCACAGGTCCCGGGACTAGCGGGAGTTGATGAGCAGTTCTTC. J is TRBJ2-1 and V is TRBV18, with 14 nucleotides matching TRBD2. The CDR3 contains 17 residues. Trimming cost V 4 bases and J 8 bases; bases outside gene matches: 10. Germline V gene data show CDR1 as KGHSH and CDR2 as LQKENI.

The chain combines TRBV6-2 or TRBV6-3 with TRBJ2-2, with 12 bases matching TRBD2. The ends lost 2 bases at V and 3 bases at J; junction bases unmatched: 7. Germline CDR1 MNHEY, CDR2 SVGEGT. The CDR3 totals 18 residues. In DNA, the CDR3 is TGTGCCAGCAGTTACGGTCTAGCGGGAGGGCTCTACACCGGGGAGCTGTTTTTT. It encodes CASSYGLAGGLYTGELFF.

This clonotype showed up many times. The V call is TRBV28, the J call TRBJ1-5; D might be TRBD1 (6 bases). Germline CDR1 reads MDHEN; CDR2 reads SYDVKM. The V end was cut by 4 bases, the J end by 9 bases, with 13 bases between. This CDR3 contains 13 residues. This CDR3 reads CASSSSQGWPQHF. As DNA, the CDR3 is TGTGCCAGCAGTTCGTCACAGGGATGGCCCCAGCATTTT.

CDR3 DNA: TGTGCCAGCAGTTTATGGGACGGGGAGCTGTTTTTT. Translated, it gives CASSLWDGELFF. The chain has TRBV27 and TRBJ2-2; unclear D gene. V lost 1 base to trimming and J lost 7 bases, with 4 bases between them. The CDR3 is made up of 12 amino acids. CDR1 MNHEY and CDR2 SMNVEV come from the germline V gene (reference sequence).

This clonotype was counted between two and nine times. The chain combines TRBV7-9 with TRBJ2-5, with TRBD2 matching 7 bases. The CDR3 sequence is 15 residues long. From germline, CDR1 is SEHNR and CDR2 FQNEAQ (reference sequence). With 3 bases clipped from V and 5 bases from J, the junction kept 9 bases outside the gene matches. The CDR3 reads CASSFSFGGGETQYF. CDR3 nucleotides: TGTGCCAGCAGCTTTAGTTTCGGGGGAGGGGAGACCCAGTACTTC.